Shown below are 17 T cell receptor beta chains from a single sample sequenced in a study of T cells in Graves' hyperthyroidism and ophthalmopathy. Regions amplified from RNA transcripts were the TCR beta CDR3 regions. The HTBI primer set was used in a first-round RT-PCR of the TCR CDR3. A single record per CDR3 protein comes from TCRdb applying MiXCR to the multiplex PCR reads. The sample gives 350,000 to 400,000 distinct CDR3 sequences, around 13% of which show up once; 11% is in the top ten. The sequenced material came from blood. The receptors were gathered from a woman aged 60-75 years with Graves' hyperthyroidism.

The rearrangement joins TRBV5-1 to TRBJ1-1, with a weak D call TRBD1 (6 bases). Germline assignment: CDR1 SGHRS and CDR2 YFSETQ. Trimming left V 0 bases short and J 1 base short, with 10 bases between. The CDR3 runs 15 residues. The CDR3 DNA sequence: TGCGCCAGCAGCTTGGATGACAGGACGAACACTGAAGCTTTCTTT. Its protein is CASSLDDRTNTEAFF. Full variable domain (remainder filled in from reference TRBV5-1 and TRBJ1-1): KAGVTQTPRYLIKTRGQQVTLSCSPISGHRSVSWYQQTPGQGLQFLFEYFSETQRNKGNFPGRFSGRQFSNSRSEMNVSTLELGDSALYLCASSLDDRTNTEAFFGQGTRLTVV.

The CDR3 is CASSRTTTDSYEQYF. The CDR3 nucleotides read TGCGCCAGCAGCCGAACGACGACAGACTCCTACGAGCAGTACTTC. The genes are TRBV4-1 and TRBJ2-7, with D maybe TRBD1 (5 bases). This CDR3 has 15 amino acids. The V end was cut by 4 bases, the J end by 0 bases, with 13 bases between. Germline V lookup: CDR1 MGHRA, CDR2 YSYEKL.

As concerns this clonotype: It is likely a read error, because the conserved phenylalanine at the end of the CDR3 is missing. The V call is TRBV3-1, the J call TRBJ2-2; possible D gene TRBD1, 6 bases. CDR1 and CDR2 from the germline V gene are LGHDT and YNNKEL (reference sequence). V was shortened by 0 bases and J by 4 bases, with 15 bases between the two germline ends. The CDR3 is 17 residues long. The CDR3 protein is CASSQEGAGVVTGELFS. In nucleotides, the CDR3 is TGTGCCAGCAGCCAAGAGGGGGCAGGGGTGGTCACCGGGGAGCTGTTTTCT.

At least ten counts were recorded for this clonotype. The chain couples TRBV28 to TRBJ2-7; 9 bases are shared with TRBD1. The CDR3 has 14 residues. The germline gives CDR1 MDHEN, CDR2 SYDVKM. V shed 6 bases, J shed 3 bases, and the junction held 6 bases outside the gene matches. The CDR3 region is CASRRTGDLYEQYF. The CDR3 DNA sequence: TGTGCCAGCAGAAGGACAGGGGACCTCTACGAGCAGTACTTC.

There are many counts of this clonotype. This chain joins TRBV20-1 and TRBJ2-1; TRBD2 is a possible D gene (7 bases). This CDR3 comprises 13 residues. Per germline, CDR1 DFQATT and CDR2 SNEGSKA (reference sequence). Trimming removed 5 bases from V and 8 bases from J, with 16 bases in between. Here the CDR3 reads CSAGGAHGDEQFF. The DNA for the CDR3 is TGCAGTGCTGGGGGGGCCCACGGCGATGAGCAGTTCTTC.

Many counts were recorded for this clonotype. The CDR3 region has the DNA TGTGCCAGCTCACCAGTTACAACGAACACTGAAGCTTTCTTT. Protein: CASSPVTTNTEAFF. The chain carries TRBV18 and TRBJ1-1, with D hard to call. The germline gives CDR1 KGHSH, CDR2 LQKENI. This CDR3 region has 14 residues. The V and J ends lost 2 bases and 1 base respectively, with 8 bases between them.

This clonotype was recorded many times. The chain combines TRBV6-1 with TRBJ2-5; 12 bases line up with TRBD2. CDR3 size: 15 residues. Per germline, CDR1 MNHNS and CDR2 SASEGT. Unmatched junction bases numbered 5, after V lost 4 bases and J lost 5 bases. CDR3 sequence: CASSGTSGMLETQYF. DNA of the CDR3: TGTGCCAGCAGTGGGACTAGCGGGATGTTGGAGACCCAGTACTTC.

The table lists this clonotype with a few counts. The chain links TRBV7-9 to TRBJ1-2; maybe TRBD1 (6 bases). V shed 6 bases and J shed 7 bases, with 18 bases lying between them. CDR3 length: 14 residues. The germline CDR1 and CDR2 sequences are SEHNR and FQNEAQ (reference sequence). The CDR3 coding sequence is TGTGCCAGCAGTCAGATAACAGGGATTAGTGGCTACACCTTC. This sequence encodes CASSQITGISGYTF. The variable domain in full, with the rest retrieved from reference TRBV7-9 and TRBJ1-2, is DTGVSQNPRHKITKRGQNVTFRCDPISEHNRLYWYRQTLGQGPEFLTYFQNEAQLEKSRLLSDRFSAERPKGSFSTLEIQRTEQGDSAMYLCASSQITGISGYTFGSGTRLTVV.

This clonotype was recorded at least ten times. The chain recombines TRBV11-2 with TRBJ2-5; D could derive from TRBD1 or TRBD2 (5 bases each). This CDR3 comprises 16 residues. Trimming removed 5 bases from V and 1 base from J, with 17 bases in between. From germline, CDR1 is SGHAT and CDR2 FQNNGV. The CDR3 region is CASSPGALGPQETQYF. DNA of the CDR3: TGTGCCAGCAGCCCCGGGGCGTTAGGCCCCCAAGAGACCCAGTACTTC.

A word on this clonotype: A much larger clone differs by one base, so this may be a read error. V is TRBV3-1 and J is TRBJ2-1; TRBD2 agrees at 8 bases. The germline V gene has CDR1 LGHDT and CDR2 YNNKEL (reference sequence). With V trimmed by 8 bases and J by 5 bases, 11 bases remained unmatched. The CDR3 consists of 15 residues. CDR3 nucleotides: TGTGCCAGCCGCGTTAGCGGGATTCGCGACAATGAGCAGTTCTTC. Protein sequence: CASRVSGIRDNEQFF.

This clonotype showed up many times. The chain is built from TRBV7-9 and TRBJ2-2; D may be TRBD2 (6 bases). The CDR3 totals 15 residues. The V gene's germline CDR1 is SEHNR and CDR2 FQNEAQ (reference sequence). V was pared by 5 bases and J by 5 bases, with 15 bases between. The CDR3 loop reads CASSPSGPGTGELFF. The CDR3 DNA is TGTGCCAGCAGCCCGAGCGGGCCAGGGACCGGGGAGCTGTTTTTT.

This clonotype has at least ten counts. The gene calls are TRBV30 and TRBJ1-5, with D maybe TRBD1 (5 bases). The V gene's germline CDR1 is GTSNPN and CDR2 SVGIG (reference sequence). Trimming pared 5 bases from V and 2 bases from J, leaving 13 bases between. The CDR3 is 14 amino acids. CDR3 DNA sequence: TGTGCCTGGGGGAGGACATACGGCAATCAGCCCCAGCATTTT. Encoded protein: CAWGRTYGNQPQHF.

This clonotype was observed at least ten times. This sequence joins TRBV27 and TRBJ2-7, with D uncertain. The CDR3 consists of 15 residues. Germline V gives CDR1 MNHEY, CDR2 SMNVEV (reference sequence). With 2 bases removed from V and 3 bases from J, the gap between germline ends came to 14 bases. As DNA, the CDR3 is TGTGCCAGCAGTTTAATAGACTCGCGAAACTACGAGCAGTACTTC. Translation gives CASSLIDSRNYEQYF.

This clonotype was picked up many times. As DNA, the CDR3 is TGTGCCAGCAGAGCGGGACAGAACTATGGCTACACCTTC. Residues: CASRAGQNYGYTF. The chain couples TRBV2 to TRBJ1-2, with TRBD1 matching 7 bases. This CDR3 comprises 13 residues. Trimming cost V 6 bases and J 2 bases; bases outside gene matches: 3. Germline-derived CDR1 and CDR2 are SNHLY and FYNNEI.

In its sample, this clonotype was seen a few times. Here the CDR3 reads CASSQVTNTEAFF. The CDR3 nucleotides are TGCGCCAGCAGCCAAGTGACGAACACTGAAGCTTTCTTT. V is TRBV4-1 and J is TRBJ1-1, with no clear D. Trimming removed 1 base at V and 1 base at J, with 4 bases between. The CDR3 length is 13 residues. Germline V CDR1 and CDR2: MGHRA, YSYEKL.

The rearrangement links TRBV20-1 to TRBJ2-1; 9 positions match TRBD2. The germline V gene encodes CDR1 DFQATT and CDR2 SNEGSKA (reference sequence). The CDR3 spans 16 residues. Unmatched junction bases numbered 10, after V lost 0 bases and J lost 7 bases. The CDR3 region is CSARDRGGRDWNEQFF. The CDR3 nucleotides are TGCAGTGCTAGAGATCGGGGCGGGAGGGACTGGAATGAGCAGTTCTTC.

This clonotype was seen at least ten times. The gene calls are TRBV7-9 and TRBJ2-1, with TRBD2 matching over 9 bases. After removal of 5 bases from V and 9 bases from J, the junction contained 8 bases not matched to a gene. The CDR3 has 14 amino acids. CDR1 and CDR2 (germline): SEHNR, FQNEAQ (reference sequence). Here the CDR3 DNA reads TGTGCCAGCAGCCGCAGGACTAGCGCTGGTGAGCAGTTCTTC. It is translated as CASSRRTSAGEQFF.